A single sample gave rise to the 28 T cell receptor beta chains below, sequenced in a study of CD8+CD57+ T cells in acquired aplastic anemia (dated by TCRdb to the late 2010s). The sequencing machine was an Illumina HiSeq 2000. TCR beta VDJ combination and CDR3 sequence profiling used genomic DNA as the template. TCRdb trimmed the raw reads at Q25, called clones with MiXCR and kept productive beta chains. All rows with the same CDR3 protein become a single entry with the most common DNA and genes. Counted in this sample were about 58,000 distinct CDR3 sequences; just over 55% of them appeared once. Of the sample, 16% is held by the ten largest clones. Patients chosen for sequencing had shown expansion of CD8+CD57+ cells by flow cytometry. Sequencing was carried out using sorted CD4+, CD8+, or CD8+CD57+ T cells (not recorded which) from PBMCs. All receptors come from a human donor with aplastic anemia.

The chain links TRBV9 to TRBJ2-7, with D unclear. The germline V and J ends were trimmed by 2 bases and 0 bases, with 9 bases remaining between them. The CDR3 contains 14 residues. The germline V gene has CDR1 SGDLS and CDR2 YYNGEE. The CDR3 sequence is CASSVRPFSYEQYF. The CDR3 DNA reads as TGTGCCAGCAGCGTTAGGCCCTTCTCCTACGAGCAGTACTTC.

The chain joins TRBV4-1 to TRBJ2-7; perhaps TRBD2 as D (6 bases). The better agreement between TRBJ2-1 and the DNA end casts doubt on the J call. CDR3 length equals 16 residues. Germline values: CDR1 MGHRA, CDR2 YSYEKL. CDR3 in DNA: TGCGCCAGCAGCCAAGGTGGCTTCTGGCGGGGTGGTGAGCAGTTCTTC. Its translation: CASSQGGFWRGGEQFF.

The rearrangement links TRBV10-1 to TRBJ2-1; 7 bases map to TRBD2. CDR3 length: 13 residues. CDR1 and CDR2 from the germline V gene are WNHNN and SYGVQD (reference sequence). J gave up 9 bases and V 0 bases, and 2 bases lay outside the gene matches. The CDR3 region is CASSESAGAEQFF. Here the CDR3 DNA reads TGCGCCAGCAGTGAGTCTGCGGGAGCTGAGCAGTTCTTC.

This clonotype was detected ten times or more. V gene TRBV4-1 combines with J gene TRBJ2-7; TRBD1 or TRBD2 may be the D gene (6 bases each). V lost 1 base to trimming and J lost 0 bases, with 25 bases between them. The CDR3 covers 20 residues. CDR1 and CDR2 from the germline V gene are MGHRA and YSYEKL. Here the CDR3 DNA reads TGCGCCAGCAGCCAAGGGCTTGGGGGGCGGCAGTTGGGGAGCTCCTACGAGCAGTACTTC. Its protein is CASSQGLGGRQLGSSYEQYF.

The chain joins TRBV29-1 to TRBJ1-2; D is possibly TRBD1 (5 bases). Germline CDR1 is SQVTM and CDR2 is ANQGSEA. The CDR3 extends over 13 amino acids. Trimming removed 7 bases at V and 6 bases at J, with 18 bases between. CDR3: CSGGDWGTDGYTF. CDR3 bases: TGCAGCGGAGGGGATTGGGGCACCGATGGCTACACCTTC.

V is TRBV10-3 and J is TRBJ2-7; D assignment may be TRBD1 or TRBD2 (5 bases each). The CDR3 runs 12 residues. Per the germline V gene, CDR1 is ENHRY and CDR2 is SYGVKD. Deletions cut 6 bases from V and 5 bases from J, with 11 bases between. DNA of the CDR3: TGTGCCATCAGGAGGGGCGGCGACGAGCAGTACTTC. Residues: CAIRRGGDEQYF.

The table lists this clonotype with many counts. The chain is built from TRBV7-9 and TRBJ2-3; D gene ambiguous. The CDR3 consists of 17 residues. V was clipped by 2 bases and J by 3 bases, with 18 bases between them. Germline values: CDR1 SEHNR, CDR2 FQNEAQ (reference sequence). CDR3 sequence: CASSLILTLTRTDTQYF. In DNA form, the CDR3 reads TGTGCCAGCAGCTTAATTCTGACGTTAACGAGGACAGATACGCAGTATTTT.

The chain has TRBV25-1 and TRBJ2-7; possible D gene TRBD1, 5 bases. This CDR3 spans 12 amino acids. CDR1 and CDR2 from the germline V gene are MGHDK and SYGVNS. V was shortened by 5 bases and J by 5 bases, with 10 bases between the two germline ends. The CDR3 sequence: CASSPGQNEQYF. The CDR3 DNA is TGTGCCAGCAGTCCAGGACAAAACGAGCAGTACTTC.

The rearrangement joins TRBV11-2 to TRBJ2-7; the match to TRBD2 covers 12 bases. The V gene end was trimmed by 4 bases and the J gene end by 4 bases; junction bases not matched to a gene: 8. The germline gives CDR1 SGHAT, CDR2 FQNNGV. The CDR3 contains 16 residues. The CDR3 is CASSSQTSGGVYEQYF. CDR3 nucleotides: TGTGCCAGCAGCTCACAGACTAGCGGGGGCGTATACGAGCAGTACTTC.

This clonotype was seen repeatedly, ten times or more. Relative to the germline gene, one junction end is altered; a read error may explain this. The chain employs TRBV7-7 and TRBJ2-1; 9 positions match TRBD2. The CDR3 runs to 13 residues. Germline-derived CDR1 and CDR2 are SSHAT and FNYEAQ (reference sequence). This CDR3 reads CASSSRLADEQFF. The DNA of the CDR3 is TGTGCTAGCAGCTCGCGACTAGCGGATGAGCAGTTCTTC.

The chain is built from TRBV29-1 and TRBJ1-6; 10 positions agree with TRBD1. CDR1 is SQVTM, CDR2 ANQGSEA, per germline. This CDR3 has 13 amino acids. The ends lost 6 bases at V and 10 bases at J; junction bases unmatched: 6. CDR3: CSVRDRGRSPLHF. The CDR3 DNA follows: TGCAGCGTCCGGGACAGGGGTCGATCACCCCTCCACTTT.

This clonotype was counted between two and nine times. V usage is TRBV15 and J usage is TRBJ2-7, with D possibly being TRBD1 (6 bases). V was shortened by 1 base and J by 0 bases, with 13 bases between the two germline ends. CDR3 length equals 16 residues. Germline V CDR1 and CDR2: LNHNV, YYDKDF (reference sequence). The CDR3 sequence: CATSRVETGSSYEQYF. In nucleotides, the CDR3 is TGTGCCACCAGCAGAGTCGAGACAGGTTCCTCCTACGAGCAGTACTTC.

The V and J genes are TRBV11-2 and TRBJ1-2, with a tentative D call TRBD1 (5 bases). Germline V gene lookup returns CDR1 SGHAT and CDR2 FQNNGV. V dropped 6 bases and J dropped 4 bases, with 9 bases sitting between them. This CDR3 is built from 12 residues. The CDR3 loop is CASRDSRYGYTF. CDR3 DNA sequence: TGTGCCAGCAGAGACAGCCGCTATGGCTACACCTTC. Full variable domain (remainder filled in from reference TRBV11-2 and TRBJ1-2): EAGVAQSPRYKIIEKRQSVAFWCNPISGHATLYWYQQILGQGPKLLIQFQNNGVVDDSQLPKDRFSAERLKGVDSTLKIQPAKLEDSAVYLCASRDSRYGYTFGSGTRLTVV.

The table lists this clonotype with a count of one. This chain uses TRBV5-1 with TRBJ1-6, with a tentative D call TRBD1 (5 bases). The ends were cut back, 0 bases at V and 7 bases at J, with 17 bases in the middle. Germline CDR1 and CDR2: SGHRS and YFSETQ. The CDR3 loop spans 17 amino acids. The CDR3 sequence: CASSLVREGSKNSPLHF. The DNA of the CDR3 is TGCGCCAGCAGCTTGGTTAGGGAGGGGTCCAAAAATTCACCCCTCCACTTT.

This clonotype was seen many times. The chain is built from TRBV6-1 and TRBJ1-5, with a tentative D call TRBD1 (6 bases). The V gene lost 5 bases and the J gene lost 7 bases, with 21 bases spanning the gap. CDR1 is MNHNS, CDR2 SASEGT, per germline. This CDR3 contains 16 residues. DNA of the CDR3: TGTGCCAGCAGTATTGACGGTACAGGGCCCTCCCAGCCCCAGCATTTT. It is translated as CASSIDGTGPSQPQHF.

This chain connects TRBV10-3 to TRBJ1-2; no firm D call. The CDR3 has 13 residues. Germline CDR1 ENHRY, CDR2 SYGVKD. Trimming left V 2 bases short and J 7 bases short, with 11 bases between. For the CDR3, the DNA is TGTGCCATCAGTGAGGGGGTTCGGAGTGGCTACACCTTC. Translated: CAISEGVRSGYTF.

Sample share makes this clonotype medium-sized (0.01 to 0.1%). In DNA, the CDR3 is TGTGCCACCAGTGGTAACAGGGACCCTGGGGCCAACGTCCTGACTTTC. It specifies CATSGNRDPGANVLTF. The V and J genes are TRBV24-1 and TRBJ2-6, with D perhaps matching TRBD1 (6 bases). Trimming took off 5 bases at V and 2 bases at J, with 12 bases between the two ends. The CDR3 extends over 16 amino acids. Germline loops: CDR1 KGHDR, CDR2 SFDVKD.

This clonotype was found a few times. This chain uses TRBV20-1 with TRBJ1-6; TRBD1 matches 9 bases. Germline-derived CDR1 and CDR2 are DFQATT and SNEGSKA (reference sequence). This CDR3 is 15 amino acids long. V trimming: 0 bases; J trimming: 9 bases; junction bases outside the gene matches: 6. For the CDR3, the DNA is TGCAGTGCTAGAGATCGGGACAGGGAGGTTTCACCCCTCCACTTT. Amino acids: CSARDRDREVSPLHF.

This clonotype came up once. The J gene is TRBJ2-3, the V gene TRBV15, with TRBD2 matching 7 bases. The CDR3 loop spans 16 amino acids. Germline CDR1 LNHNV, CDR2 YYDKDF (reference sequence). V was pared by 0 bases and J by 0 bases, with 3 bases of the junction left unmatched. The CDR3 here is CATSRELASSTDTQYF. In DNA, the CDR3 is TGTGCCACCAGCAGAGAACTAGCGTCTAGCACAGATACGCAGTATTTT.

The chain is built from TRBV9 and TRBJ2-5, with 11 bases that match TRBD1. From germline, CDR1 is SGDLS and CDR2 YYNGEE. This CDR3 is built from 15 residues. V lost 5 bases to trimming and J lost 6 bases; unmatched junction nucleotides: 9. CDR3 loop: CASSDGQGARKTQYF. The CDR3 DNA reads as TGTGCCAGCAGTGACGGACAGGGGGCGCGGAAGACCCAGTACTTC.

This clonotype was found a few times. The gene calls are TRBV5-4 and TRBJ1-1, with D uncertain. The CDR3 is 15 residues long. The germline gives CDR1 SGHNT, CDR2 YYREEE (reference sequence). V lost 4 bases to trimming and J lost 1 base, with 14 bases between them. The chain's CDR3 is CASSLLGSSNTEAFF. DNA for the CDR3: TGTGCCAGCAGCCTCCTCGGGAGTTCGAACACTGAAGCTTTCTTT.

To note about this clonotype: Germline is not matched at one junction end, which may reflect a read error. The chain joins TRBV24-1 to TRBJ1-2; D call uncertain. Per germline, CDR1 KGHDR and CDR2 SFDVKD. This CDR3 spans 13 amino acids. As DNA, the CDR3 is TGTGCCACCAGTGCTGATTGGACTTCTGGCTACACCTTT. Amino acids: CATSADWTSGYTF.

This clonotype was picked up one time. The V call is TRBV2, the J call TRBJ1-2, with D possibly matching TRBD1 (6 bases). There are 15 residues in the CDR3. The V end lost 4 bases, the J end lost 0 bases, and 12 bases lay between the germline ends. CDR1 is SNHLY, CDR2 FYNNEI, per germline. CDR3 nucleotide sequence: TGTGCCAGCAGTGTCCAGGGGCAAACTAACTATGGCTACACCTTC. Residues: CASSVQGQTNYGYTF.

This clonotype was observed at least ten times. This chain links TRBV6-2 or TRBV6-3 with TRBJ2-2; D ambiguous. Germline V gene lookup returns CDR1 MNHEY and CDR2 SVGEGT. Deletions cut 0 bases from V and 5 bases from J, with 4 bases between. The CDR3 length is 13 residues. CDR3 region: CASSYSETGELFF. CDR3 bases: TGTGCCAGCAGTTACTCGGAGACCGGGGAGCTGTTTTTT.

The V call is TRBV25-1, the J call TRBJ2-1, with 9 bases fitting TRBD1. The CDR3 is made up of 15 amino acids. V gave up 2 bases and J gave up 7 bases; unmatched junction bases: 6. The V gene's germline CDR1 is MGHDK and CDR2 SYGVNS. CDR3 in amino acids: CASSEQTGGKNEQFF. CDR3 DNA: TGTGCCAGCAGTGAACAGACAGGGGGTAAGAATGAGCAGTTCTTC.

The chain joins TRBV5-1 to TRBJ2-7; TRBD2 aligns across 14 bases. Germline lookup yields CDR1 SGHRS and CDR2 YFSETQ. Losses at the gene ends were 4 bases for V and 6 bases for J; bases not matched to a gene: 9. This CDR3 contains 16 residues. CDR3 sequence reads: CASSRPTSGRVFEQYF. In DNA form, the CDR3 reads TGCGCCAGCAGCCGACCGACTAGCGGGAGGGTATTCGAGCAGTACTTC.

In its sample, this clonotype was seen a few times. A much larger clonotype is one base distant, so this may be a read error. This sequence joins TRBV5-5 and TRBJ1-3, with no clear D. CDR1 SGHKS and CDR2 YYEKEE come from the germline V gene (reference sequence). There are 14 residues in the CDR3. The CDR3 loop is CASSYLGSGNTVYF. In nucleotides, the CDR3 is TGTGCCAGCAGCTATCTAGGCTCTGGAAACACCGTATATTTT.

This clonotype appeared many times. V and J are TRBV12-3 or TRBV12-4 and TRBJ1-5; D is ambiguous. V was shortened by 2 bases and J by 2 bases, with 10 bases between the two germline ends. The CDR3 contains 15 residues. The CDR3 nucleotides are TGTGCCAGCAGTTTACGGCCCGACGGCAATCAGCCCCAGCATTTT. It specifies CASSLRPDGNQPQHF.